Listed below are T cell receptor beta chains from one sample, sequenced in a study of early T cells in non-severe SARS-CoV-2 infection. One entry per CDR3 protein results from TCRdb running MiXCR on the 5' RACE reads. The sample shows 99,000 or so distinct CDR3 sequences, roughly 15% of them seen only once. Sequences were obtained from whole blood. Every receptor here comes from an adult who was a healthcare worker with PCR-confirmed SARS-CoV-2 infection or an uninfected control (not recorded which). Each CDR3 is given with its conserved first and last residue. A D gene is named only where the DNA matches it firmly. The size of a clone is reported for some rows only, either as once, few or many, or as a class for expanded clones.

V gene	clone size	J gene	D gene	CDR3 protein	CDR3 DNA
TRBV5-6	.	TRBJ2-7	TRBD1	CASSLGGRGWYEQYF	TGTGCCAGCAGCTTAGGAGGCAGGGGGTGGTACGAGCAGTACTTC
TRBV4-3	many	TRBJ1-5	.	CASSHQWRGPQPQHF	TGCGCCAGCAGCCACCAATGGAGGGGCCCTCAGCCCCAGCATTTT
TRBV5-4	few	TRBJ1-2	TRBD1	CASSLRGGLDYGYTF	TGTGCCAGCAGCTTGAGAGGGGGCCTCGACTATGGCTACACCTTC
TRBV20-1	many	TRBJ2-5	.	CSARGGVETQYF	TGCAGTGCTAGAGGCGGGGTAGAGACCCAGTACTTC
TRBV7-9	.	TRBJ2-7	TRBD1	CASSPGQGSEQYF	TGTGCCAGCAGCCCGGGACAGGGGTCGGAGCAGTACTTC
TRBV29-1	few	TRBJ1-1	.	CSAGDTEGTEAFF	TGCAGCGCCGGGGACACAGAGGGGACTGAAGCTTTCTTT
TRBV20-1	few	TRBJ1-6	.	CSAVPGQYNSPIHF	TGCAGTGCCGTCCCTGGACAGTATAATTCACCCATCCACTTT
TRBV27	many	TRBJ2-1	.	CASFDTLRGNEQFF	TGTGCCAGCTTCGACACCCTCCGGGGCAATGAGCAGTTCTTC
TRBV14	few	TRBJ2-7	TRBD1	CASSQPWTGRSHHEQYF	TGTGCCAGCAGCCAACCGTGGACAGGCCGATCCCATCACGAGCAGTACTTC
TRBV12-3/TRBV12-4	.	TRBJ1-1	TRBD1	CASSAQGVEAFF	TGTGCCAGCAGTGCACAGGGGGTTGAAGCTTTCTTT
TRBV28	few	TRBJ2-3	.	CASRQARGDTQYF	TGTGCCAGCAGACAGGCAAGAGGAGATACGCAGTATTTT
TRBV19	few	TRBJ1-2	.	CASSIFRDLDYGYTF	TGTGCCAGTAGTATATTCCGGGATCTGGACTATGGCTACACCTTC
TRBV28	.	TRBJ2-4	TRBD1	CASGDRGTKNIQYF	TGTGCCAGCGGGGACAGGGGTACCAAAAACATTCAGTACTTC
TRBV6-5	few	TRBJ2-7	TRBD1	CASSPTGAYEQYF	TGTGCCAGCAGTCCCACAGGGGCCTACGAGCAGTACTTC
TRBV7-8	few	TRBJ2-3	.	CASSLSGGAVDTQYF	TGTGCCAGCAGCTTATCTGGGGGGGCCGTAGATACGCAGTATTTT
TRBV5-1	.	TRBJ2-6	.	CASSPRKDSGANVLTF	TGCGCCAGCAGCCCCCGTAAAGACTCTGGGGCCAACGTCCTGACTTTC
TRBV5-1	.	TRBJ2-7	TRBD1	CASSLGQGYGEQYF	TGCGCCAGCAGCTTGGGACAGGGGTATGGCGAGCAGTACTTC
TRBV11-2	many	TRBJ2-1	.	CASSLDHEAVRFF	TGTGCCAGCAGCTTAGATCACGAGGCAGTAAGATTCTTC
TRBV9	.	TRBJ1-1	.	CASSVVSVWGARTEAFF	TGTGCCAGCAGCGTAGTCTCCGTCTGGGGGGCGCGCACTGAAGCTTTCTTT
TRBV7-6	.	TRBJ2-3	.	CASSLVGGPPTDTQYF	TGTGCCAGCAGCTTAGTTGGGGGACCCCCCACAGATACGCAGTATTTT
TRBV7-2	many	TRBJ2-3	.	CASSLKGGGPMGTQYF	TGTGCCAGCAGCCTGAAAGGGGGGGGACCTATGGGTACGCAGTATTTT
TRBV28	few	TRBJ1-3	.	CASSIGRPSGNTIYF	TGTGCCAGCAGTATCGGACGGCCCTCTGGAAACACCATATATTTT
TRBV27	many	TRBJ1-1	.	CASSKGTEAFF	TGTGCCAGCAGCAAGGGAACTGAAGCTTTCTTT
TRBV24-1	few	TRBJ2-2	TRBD2	CATRAGANTGELFF	TGTGCCACCAGAGCGGGAGCGAACACCGGGGAGCTGTTTTTT
TRBV27	many	TRBJ2-4	.	CASSLGGPTKNIQYF	TGTGCCAGCAGTTTAGGGGGCCCCACCAAAAACATTCAGTACTTC
TRBV7-9	.	TRBJ2-1	.	CASSLAVYNEQFF	TGTGCCAGCAGCTTAGCCGTATACAATGAGCAGTTCTTC
TRBV6-5	.	TRBJ2-7	TRBD1	CASSYDRGYEQYF	TGTGCCAGCAGTTACGACAGGGGATACGAGCAGTACTTC
TRBV5-1	few	TRBJ1-1	TRBD1	CASSLGTGPGTEAFF	TGCGCCAGCAGCTTGGGGACAGGGCCAGGGACTGAAGCTTTCTTT
TRBV11-2	.	TRBJ2-4	.	CASSSVWGWAKNIQYF	TGTGCCAGCAGCTCAGTCTGGGGCTGGGCCAAAAACATTCAGTACTTC
TRBV3-1	.	TRBJ1-3	TRBD1	CASSPPGGRNTIYF	TGTGCCAGCAGCCCCCCAGGGGGACGAAACACCATATATTTT
TRBV6-6	few	TRBJ1-2	.	CASSFGPNTNGYTF	TGTGCCAGCAGTTTCGGACCGAATACAAATGGCTACACCTTC
TRBV4-2	.	TRBJ2-5	.	CASSQDRSGPAAETQYF	TGTGCCAGCAGCCAAGATCGATCTGGCCCGGCGGCAGAGACCCAGTACTTC
TRBV29-1	few	TRBJ2-5	.	CSVEQQGSGETQYF	TGCAGCGTTGAACAACAGGGAAGCGGAGAGACCCAGTACTTC
TRBV23-1	few	TRBJ2-1	.	CASSPTDEQFF	TGCGCCAGCAGTCCAACCGATGAGCAGTTCTTC
TRBV14	.	TRBJ2-3	.	CASSQDKIPYRGNPPDTQYF	TGTGCCAGCAGCCAAGATAAGATCCCCTACCGGGGAAATCCCCCAGATACGCAGTATTTT
TRBV6-2/TRBV6-3	few	TRBJ1-2	.	CASNPHEGASFTYGYTF	TGTGCCAGCAACCCTCACGAGGGAGCCTCCTTTACCTATGGCTACACCTTC
TRBV20-1	few	TRBJ2-7	TRBD1	CSARERDRAEQYF	TGCAGTGCTAGAGAGAGAGACAGGGCCGAGCAGTACTTC